The source of this TCR beta chain is a study of OX40 agonist ivuxolimab in advanced cancers. Using immunoSEQ multiplex PCR, the repertoire was profiled, and TCRdb retains in-frame clones only, with some absent. The sample holds about 55,000 clones, about 90% seen once. General study findings and limits: Clones of CD4+ and CD8+ blood T cells grew by week 6 at doses of 0.1 to 3.0 mg/kg. Among patients with partial responses at 0.1-3.0 mg/kg, clonal expansion was among the lowest.

Turning to this clone: The antigen is undetermined.

The sequence derives from an adult with an advanced solid tumor such as melanoma, head and neck, liver or kidney cancer. The material sequenced was CD4+ or CD8+ T cells sorted from blood, taken in a trial of the OX40 agonist ivuxolimab.

This chain's CDR3 is CASSRGGRGNEQFF. The CDR3 coding sequence is TGTGCCAGTTCCCGAGGGGGTCGAGGTAATGAGCAGTTCTTC. The gene calls are TRBV27 and TRBJ2-1, with D possibly being TRBD1 (6 bases). V was shortened by 9 bases and J by 7 bases, with 19 bases between the two germline ends. This CDR3 has 14 amino acids. Germline V gives CDR1 MNHEY, CDR2 SMNVEV (reference sequence).